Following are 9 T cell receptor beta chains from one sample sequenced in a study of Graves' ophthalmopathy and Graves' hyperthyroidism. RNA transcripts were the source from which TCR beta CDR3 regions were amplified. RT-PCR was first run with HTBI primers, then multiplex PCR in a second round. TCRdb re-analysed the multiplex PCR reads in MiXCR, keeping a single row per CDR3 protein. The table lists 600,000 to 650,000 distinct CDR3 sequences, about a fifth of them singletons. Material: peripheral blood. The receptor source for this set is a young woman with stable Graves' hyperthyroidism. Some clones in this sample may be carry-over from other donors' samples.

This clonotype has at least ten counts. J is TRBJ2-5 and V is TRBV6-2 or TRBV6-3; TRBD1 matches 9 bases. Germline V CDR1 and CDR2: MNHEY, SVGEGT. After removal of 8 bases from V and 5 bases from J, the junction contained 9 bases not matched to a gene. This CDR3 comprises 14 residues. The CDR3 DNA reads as TGTGCCAGCCTTCCGGGGACAGGGCTGGAGACCCAGTACTTC. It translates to CASLPGTGLETQYF.

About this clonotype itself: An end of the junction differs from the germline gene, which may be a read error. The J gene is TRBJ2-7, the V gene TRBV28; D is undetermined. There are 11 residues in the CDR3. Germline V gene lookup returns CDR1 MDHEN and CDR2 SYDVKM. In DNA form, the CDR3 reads TGCGCCACCCGCCTCGTGTCCGAGCAGTACTTC. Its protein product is CATRLVSEQYF.

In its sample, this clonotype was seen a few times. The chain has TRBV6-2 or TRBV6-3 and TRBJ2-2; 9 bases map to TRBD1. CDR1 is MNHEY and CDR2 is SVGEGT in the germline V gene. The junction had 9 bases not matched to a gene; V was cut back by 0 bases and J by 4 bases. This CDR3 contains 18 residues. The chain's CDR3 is CASSYSGTGLSSTGELFF. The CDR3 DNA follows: TGTGCCAGCAGTTACTCTGGGACAGGGCTTTCGTCCACCGGGGAGCTGTTTTTT.

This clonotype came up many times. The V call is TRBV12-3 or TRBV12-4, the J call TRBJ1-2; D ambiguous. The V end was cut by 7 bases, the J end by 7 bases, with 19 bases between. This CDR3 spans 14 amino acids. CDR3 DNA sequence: TGTGCCAGCACCGCGGGGAGCCGCGGCTTTGGCTACACCTTC. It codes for CASTAGSRGFGYTF.

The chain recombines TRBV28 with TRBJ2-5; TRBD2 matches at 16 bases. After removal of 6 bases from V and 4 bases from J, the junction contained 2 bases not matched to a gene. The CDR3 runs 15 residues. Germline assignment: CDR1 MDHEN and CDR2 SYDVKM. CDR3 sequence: CASRGLAGGGETQYF. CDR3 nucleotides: TGTGCCAGCAGGGGACTAGCGGGAGGGGGAGAGACCCAGTACTTC.

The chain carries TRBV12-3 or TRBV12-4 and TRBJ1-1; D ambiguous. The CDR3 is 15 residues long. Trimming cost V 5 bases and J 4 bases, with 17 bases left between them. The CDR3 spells CASSPDGWSGTEAFF. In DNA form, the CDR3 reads TGTGCCAGCAGTCCCGACGGGTGGAGCGGCACTGAAGCTTTCTTT.

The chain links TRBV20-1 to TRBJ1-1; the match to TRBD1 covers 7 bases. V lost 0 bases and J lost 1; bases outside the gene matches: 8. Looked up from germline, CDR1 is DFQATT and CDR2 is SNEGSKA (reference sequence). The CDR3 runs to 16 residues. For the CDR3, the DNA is TGCAGTGCTAGAGATATTCGTCAGGGGGGGAACACTGAAGCTTTCTTT. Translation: CSARDIRQGGNTEAFF.

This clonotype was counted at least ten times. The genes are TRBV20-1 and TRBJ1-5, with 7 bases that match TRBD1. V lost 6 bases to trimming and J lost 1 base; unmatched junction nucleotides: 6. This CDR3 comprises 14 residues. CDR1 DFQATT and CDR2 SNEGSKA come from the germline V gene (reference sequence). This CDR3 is CSATQGISNQPQHF. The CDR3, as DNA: TGCAGTGCCACACAGGGGATAAGCAATCAGCCCCAGCATTTT.

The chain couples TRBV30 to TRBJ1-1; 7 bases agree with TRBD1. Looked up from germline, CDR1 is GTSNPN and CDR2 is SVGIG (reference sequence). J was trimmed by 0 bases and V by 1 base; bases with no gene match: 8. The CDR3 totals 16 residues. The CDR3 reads CAWSGGTASMNTEAFF. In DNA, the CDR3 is TGTGCCTGGAGTGGGGGGACAGCTTCTATGAACACTGAAGCTTTCTTT.